This T cell receptor beta chain came from a study of shared clonotypes between healthy human individuals. The overall study: CD4 naive and CD4 memory each took three plates per donor, while CD8 naive took two and CD8 memory one. Notes on the study in general: Genetic and exposure-history diversity was limited by the small donor number. Rarefaction exposed incomplete sorted-subset sequencing despite large depth. Among the subsets, naive ones generally showed larger estimated richness than memory ones.

Comments on this clone: Its antigen is currently unknown.

V was cut by 1 base and J by 3 bases, with 9 bases left in between. The CDR3 has 14 residues. Germline V gives CDR1 KGHSH, CDR2 LQKENI. Some clones are missing from TCRdb's copy, which holds only in-frame ones; the method was immunoSEQ multiplex PCR. Of hundreds of thousands of clones listed, over 65% are singletons. The TCR sequence derives from a man under 40 in good health. The V and J genes are TRBV18 and TRBJ2-5, with unresolved D. The sequenced sample consisted of memory CD4+ T cells sorted from blood. Subset denoted: CD45RA-negative fraction. The CDR3 is CASSPLDAKETQYF. The CDR3 bases are TGTGCCAGCTCACCACTCGATGCCAAAGAGACCCAGTACTTC.